These 10 T cell receptor beta chains originate from one sample sequenced in a study of T cell repertoires in cytomegalovirus infection. These receptors' targets are unknown. TCRdb recomputed calls from the reads with MiXCR, one row per CDR3 protein. The sample yields 750,000 to 950,000 distinct CDR3 sequences, almost 30% seen once. This specimen consisted of cultured CD8+ T cells from PBMCs, obtained from culture after CMV antigen stimulation. These receptor sequences come from a human donor in good health (CMV status not recorded). Some clones in this sample may be carry-over from other donors' samples.

This clonotype was seen a handful of times. The chain couples TRBV24-1 to TRBJ2-1, with D perhaps matching TRBD2 (6 bases). The germline V gene encodes CDR1 KGHDR and CDR2 SFDVKD. The V and J ends lost 9 bases and 0 bases respectively, with 17 bases between them. The CDR3 has 16 amino acids. The chain's CDR3 is CATGALAQSSYNEQFF. The CDR3 nucleotides read TGTGCCACCGGGGCTCTAGCGCAAAGCTCCTACAATGAGCAGTTCTTC.

The chain joins TRBV5-6 to TRBJ1-1, with D possibly TRBD1 on 5 matching bases. The CDR3 is 15 amino acids. Germline values: CDR1 SGHDT, CDR2 YYEEEE. V gave up 0 bases and J gave up 5 bases, with 14 bases separating them. The CDR3 DNA reads TGTGCCAGCAGCTTGGGTTACGGGGGGTATACTGAAGCTTTCTTT. Its protein product is CASSLGYGGYTEAFF.

Ten or more counts support this clonotype. V usage is TRBV6-5 and J usage is TRBJ2-2; the D is unclear. Trimming left V 4 bases short and J 5 bases short, with 17 bases between. The length of the CDR3 is 16 residues. CDR1 MNHEY and CDR2 SVGAGI come from the germline V gene. The CDR3 coding sequence is TGTGCCAGCAGTTCCTCTCCGGCGGTGGGAACCGGGGAGCTGTTTTTT. Translation: CASSSSPAVGTGELFF.

The chain uses TRBV27 and TRBJ2-3; tentatively, D is TRBD1 (6 bases). The CDR3 has 12 amino acids. V was trimmed by 5 bases and J by 5 bases, leaving 8 bases between them. Germline V gives CDR1 MNHEY, CDR2 SMNVEV (reference sequence). The CDR3 nucleotides read TGTGCCAGCAGTGTACAGGGAGATACGCAGTATTTT. Its translation is CASSVQGDTQYF.

This clonotype showed up many times. This chain joins TRBV7-6 and TRBJ1-1; D possibly corresponds to TRBD1 (6 bases). The V gene's germline CDR1 is SGHVS and CDR2 FNYEAQ. V lost 1 base to trimming and J lost 0 bases, with 18 bases between them. The CDR3 runs to 18 residues. In DNA form, the CDR3 reads TGTGCCAGCAGCTTAGTGGGGGGCGCATACGGCATGAACACTGAAGCTTTCTTT. This encodes CASSLVGGAYGMNTEAFF.

This chain connects TRBV5-6 to TRBJ2-7, with D perhaps TRBD1 (6 bases). V lost 3 bases and J 4 bases, leaving 14 bases between the germline ends. Germline CDR1 reads SGHDT; CDR2 reads YYEEEE. This CDR3 comprises 14 residues. The CDR3, as DNA: TGTGCCAGCAGCTCACCGGCCAGGGGATACGAGCAGTACGTC. Residues: CASSSPARGYEQYV.

The rearrangement joins TRBV4-1 to TRBJ2-2, with D perhaps TRBD2 (5 bases). The CDR3 is 19 amino acids. Trimming pared 1 base from V and 4 bases from J, leaving 22 bases between. Germline V gene data show CDR1 as MGHRA and CDR2 as YSYEKL. The CDR3 DNA reads as TGCGCCAGCAGCCAAGCCCCCCCCGGGGTGGTGGGCAGCACCGGGGAGCTGTTTTTT. This translates into CASSQAPPGVVGSTGELFF.

This clonotype was counted between two and nine times. The gene calls are TRBV12-3 or TRBV12-4 and TRBJ1-2; D is possibly TRBD1 (5 bases). V dropped 7 bases and J dropped 8 bases, with 17 bases sitting between them. The CDR3 loop spans 13 amino acids. Here the CDR3 DNA reads TGTGCCAGCACCCCCACGGGGGTGGGAGGCTACACCTTC. It specifies CASTPTGVGGYTF.

The chain is built from TRBV7-6 and TRBJ1-2; a weak D match, TRBD1 (6 bases). CDR3 size: 15 residues. The V gene's germline CDR1 is SGHVS and CDR2 FNYEAQ. V was cut by 4 bases and J by 2 bases, with 14 bases left in between. Here the CDR3 reads CASSSTDDRNYGYTF. DNA for the CDR3: TGTGCCAGCAGCTCCACCGATGACAGGAACTATGGCTACACCTTC.

This clonotype came up a few times. V gene TRBV5-1 combines with J gene TRBJ2-2; the match to TRBD2 covers 12 bases. CDR3 length equals 17 residues. In germline, CDR1 is SGHRS, CDR2 YFSETQ. With 0 bases clipped from V and 5 bases from J, the junction kept 5 bases outside the gene matches. DNA of the CDR3: TGCGCCAGCAGCTTGGCCCCCGGACTAGCGGGAACCGGGGAGCTGTTTTTT. Translated, it gives CASSLAPGLAGTGELFF.